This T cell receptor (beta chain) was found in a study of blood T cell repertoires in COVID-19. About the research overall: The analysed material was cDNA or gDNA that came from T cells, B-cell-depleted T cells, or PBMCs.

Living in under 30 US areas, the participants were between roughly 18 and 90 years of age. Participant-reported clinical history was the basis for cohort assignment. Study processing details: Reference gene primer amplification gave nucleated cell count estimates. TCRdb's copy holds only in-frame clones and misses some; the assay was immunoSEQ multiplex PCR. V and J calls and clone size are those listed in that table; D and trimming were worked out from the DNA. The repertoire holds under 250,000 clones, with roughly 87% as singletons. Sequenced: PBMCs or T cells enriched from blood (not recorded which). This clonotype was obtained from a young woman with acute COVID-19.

The CDR3: CSGYQGREQFF. The CDR3 nucleotides are TGCAGCGGGTACCAGGGCCGCGAGCAGTTCTTC. The chain is built from TRBV29-1 and TRBJ2-1, with D maybe TRBD1 (5 bases). V lost 7 bases and J lost 10, with 14 bases in between. The CDR3 loop spans 11 amino acids. Per the germline V gene, CDR1 is SQVTM and CDR2 is ANQGSEA.